The clone carrying this T cell receptor beta chain was counted many times. Via MiXCR, TCRdb re-called the PCR reads, giving one row per CDR3 protein. The sample lists 300,000 to 350,000 distinct CDR3 sequences, over 20% occurring once. This specimen belongs to a study of molecular identifiers for immune sequencing clone quantification. CDR3 length: 16 residues. Looked up from germline, CDR1 is SGHRS and CDR2 is YFSETQ. V was clipped by 4 bases and J by 5 bases, with 20 bases between them. V usage is TRBV5-1 and J usage is TRBJ2-3; perhaps TRBD2 as D (7 bases). The sequence was collected from a human donor in good health. Some libraries in this study had Jurkat cell RNA spiked in. The sequencing input was naive CD8+ T cells from blood, with Jurkat cell RNA spiked in. Regarding subset: FACS-sorted CD8+CD4-CCR7+CD45RA+ naive T cells. The CDR3 loop is CASSLWGRGSGDTQYF. CDR3 nucleotides: TGCGCCAGCAGCCTCTGGGGGCGCGGGAGCGGAGATACGCAGTATTTT. The variable domain in full, with the rest retrieved from reference TRBV5-1 and TRBJ2-3, is KAGVTQTPRYLIKTRGQQVTLSCSPISGHRSVSWYQQTPGQGLQFLFEYFSETQRNKGNFPGRFSGRQFSNSRSEMNVSTLELGDSALYLCASSLWGRGSGDTQYFGPGTRLTVL.